These T cell receptor beta chains were read from a single sample in a study of T cell responses to AZD1222 COVID-19 vaccine. Produced via immunoSEQ multiplex PCR; TCRdb's table is partial and in-frame only. The sample records some 63,000 clones, around 83% being singletons. The specimen comprised peripheral blood, sampled on day 0 of AZD1222 vaccination. The receptors were sampled from an adult in good health. CDR3s leave out the opening cysteine and the closing phenylalanine or tryptophan. Fields, in order: V gene, CDR3 protein.

TRBV3-1/TRBV3-2	ASSPEGDTQY
TRBV4-3	ASSPGGGYSYGYT
TRBV5-5	ASSLLQSTDTQY
TRBV19	ASSEGQGRGSPLH
TRBV27	ASSLSGSAETQY
TRBV7-3	ASSSGGRNTEAF
TRBV10-3	ATVAGGNTEAF
TRBV29-1	SVATYEQY
TRBV6-5	ASSYLRRINNEQF
TRBV7-3	ASSSGTANSPLH
TRBV21-1	ANLERGGTNEKLF
TRBV19	ASSSGTGSYEQY
TRBV20-1	SATAYYGYT
TRBV11-2	ASRRGVGNTIY
TRBV28	ASSLWASDNEQF